A selection of T cell receptor beta chains follows, all from one sample in a study of response to subunit inactivated influenza vaccine. TCRdb analysed the RT-PCR reads with MiXCR anew, one entry per CDR3 protein. The sample carries hundreds of thousands of distinct CDR3 sequences, approximately 14% recorded once. The sequencing used PBMCs from blood, collected roughly 12 days after vaccination. The receptor source for this set is a man in his fifties who received an inactivated influenza vaccine. The CDR3 runs from the conserved cysteine through the conserved F or W. Each record gives: J gene, clone size, V gene, D gene, CDR3 protein, CDR3 DNA. The D gene is left open where the match is weak. For some rows the clone size is stated as once, few or many, or as a class when expanded; others skip it.

J: TRBJ2-7; size: NA; V: TRBV28; D: NA; CDR3: CASRPLTNSYEQYF; DNA: TGTGCCAGCAGGCCTCTTACAAACTCCTACGAGCAGTACTTC
J: TRBJ1-2; size: many; V: TRBV29-1; D: TRBD1; CDR3: CSASGQGASYGYTF; DNA: TGCAGCGCATCGGGACAGGGGGCAAGCTATGGCTACACCTTC
J: TRBJ1-2; size: few; V: TRBV4-3; D: NA; CDR3: CASSQDRGWGYTF; DNA: TGCGCCAGCAGCCAAGACCGGGGGTGGGGCTACACCTTC
J: TRBJ2-3; size: NA; V: TRBV3-1; D: NA; CDR3: CASSQRRGDKQYF; DNA: TGTGCCAGCAGCCAAAGACGAGGAGATAAGCAGTATTTT
J: TRBJ2-3; size: many; V: TRBV20-1; D: NA; CDR3: CSARVTDTQYF; DNA: TGCAGTGCTAGGGTGACAGATACGCAGTATTTT
J: TRBJ2-1; size: few; V: TRBV5-1; D: TRBD2; CDR3: CASSTGLAGVSEQFF; DNA: TGCGCCAGCAGCACGGGACTAGCGGGAGTATCCGAGCAGTTCTTC
J: TRBJ2-2; size: few; V: TRBV5-1; D: NA; CDR3: CASSFTGRSNTGELFF; DNA: TGCGCCAGCAGCTTCACAGGGAGATCGAACACCGGGGAGCTGTTTTTT
J: TRBJ2-3; size: NA; V: TRBV10-3; D: TRBD2; CDR3: CAISGGLAGGYDTQYF; DNA: TGTGCCATCAGTGGGGGACTAGCGGGAGGATACGATACGCAGTATTTT
J: TRBJ2-2; size: NA; V: TRBV29-1; D: NA; CDR3: CSVARPSGGYTGELFF; DNA: TGCAGCGTTGCCCGACCCTCCGGGGGATACACCGGGGAGCTGTTTTTT
J: TRBJ1-5; size: NA; V: TRBV29-1; D: TRBD1; CDR3: CSVGNRGNQPQHF; DNA: TGCAGCGTTGGTAACAGGGGAAATCAGCCCCAGCATTTT
J: TRBJ1-2; size: NA; V: TRBV2; D: NA; CDR3: CASSDVFTGGYTF; DNA: TGTGCCAGCAGTGATGTTTTCACAGGCGGCTACACCTTC
J: TRBJ2-5; size: NA; V: TRBV5-1; D: NA; CDR3: CASSLVGLLGETQYF; DNA: TGCGCCAGCAGCTTGGTGGGGCTTCTCGGGGAGACCCAGTACTTC
J: TRBJ2-7; size: NA; V: TRBV19; D: NA; CDR3: CPSSMGKGPPYEQYF; DNA: TGTCCCAGTAGTATGGGGAAAGGTCCCCCGTACGAGCAGTACTTC
J: TRBJ1-6; size: NA; V: TRBV6-1; D: NA; CDR3: CASRSGTYNSPLHF; DNA: TGTGCCAGCAGATCCGGGACCTATAATTCACCCCTCCACTTT
J: TRBJ2-4; size: NA; V: TRBV4-2; D: NA; CDR3: CASSQEGAGNIQYF; DNA: TGTGCCAGCAGCCAAGAGGGAGCTGGAAACATTCAGTACTTC
J: TRBJ2-1; size: NA; V: TRBV20-1; D: TRBD2; CDR3: CSASISRGTSYNEQFF; DNA: TGCAGTGCTAGCATCTCAAGGGGGACTAGTTACAATGAGCAGTTCTTC
J: TRBJ1-2; size: NA; V: TRBV24-1; D: NA; CDR3: CATSDVGTAYGYTF; DNA: TGTGCCACCAGTGACGTTGGGACCGCCTATGGCTACACCTTC
J: TRBJ1-5; size: NA; V: TRBV6-1; D: NA; CDR3: CASSELPSNQPQHF; DNA: TGTGCCAGCAGTGAGTTACCTAGCAATCAGCCCCAGCATTTT
J: TRBJ2-7; size: few; V: TRBV6-2/TRBV6-3; D: NA; CDR3: CASSYAGPYEQYF; DNA: TGTGCCAGCAGTTACGCAGGGCCCTACGAGCAGTACTTC
J: TRBJ1-2; size: few; V: TRBV7-9; D: NA; CDR3: CASSFGGEDGYTF; DNA: TGTGCCAGCAGCTTCGGGGGTGAAGATGGCTACACCTTC
J: TRBJ1-1; size: few; V: TRBV12-3/TRBV12-4; D: TRBD1; CDR3: CASSLQQGHGEAFF; DNA: TGTGCCAGCAGTCTTCAACAGGGGCACGGTGAAGCTTTCTTT
J: TRBJ2-3; size: NA; V: TRBV24-1; D: NA; CDR3: CATRNPSTDTQYF; DNA: TGTGCCACCAGGAACCCTAGCACAGATACGCAGTATTTT
J: TRBJ2-1; size: few; V: TRBV11-2; D: NA; CDR3: CASSSLKRAGNEQFF; DNA: TGTGCCAGCAGCTCCCTCAAGCGGGCGGGGAATGAGCAGTTCTTC
J: TRBJ2-7; size: NA; V: TRBV6-5; D: TRBD1; CDR3: CASSYGGTGGTYEQYF; DNA: TGTGCCAGCAGTTACGGCGGGACAGGCGGGACCTACGAGCAGTACTTC
J: TRBJ2-1; size: NA; V: TRBV6-2/TRBV6-3; D: NA; CDR3: CASRYGNEQFF; DNA: TGTGCCAGCAGATATGGCAATGAGCAGTTCTTC
J: TRBJ2-3; size: many; V: TRBV9; D: NA; CDR3: CASSVSLRTLTDTQYF; DNA: TGTGCCAGCAGCGTTAGCCTTCGGACCCTCACAGATACGCAGTATTTT